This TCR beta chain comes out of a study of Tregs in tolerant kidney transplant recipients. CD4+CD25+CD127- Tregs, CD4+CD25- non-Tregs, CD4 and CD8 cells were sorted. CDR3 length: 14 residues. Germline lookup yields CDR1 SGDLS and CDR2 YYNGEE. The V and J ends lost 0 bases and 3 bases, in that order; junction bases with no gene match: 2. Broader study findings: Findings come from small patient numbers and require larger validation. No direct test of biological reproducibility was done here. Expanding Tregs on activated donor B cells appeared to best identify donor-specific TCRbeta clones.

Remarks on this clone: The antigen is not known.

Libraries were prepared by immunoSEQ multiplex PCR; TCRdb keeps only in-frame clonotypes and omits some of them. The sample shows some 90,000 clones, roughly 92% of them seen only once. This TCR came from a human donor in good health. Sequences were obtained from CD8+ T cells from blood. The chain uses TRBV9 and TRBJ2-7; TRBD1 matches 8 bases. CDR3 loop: CASSVEDRDYEQYF. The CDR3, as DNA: TGTGCCAGCAGCGTAGAGGACAGGGACTACGAGCAGTACTTC.